One sample yielded the 15 T cell receptor beta chains listed below, sequenced in a study of early T cells in non-severe SARS-CoV-2 infection (dated by TCRdb to the early 2020s). Libraries were built with 5' RACE. TCRdb shows the sequencer as NextSeq 500. TCRdb's own reprocessing of the public reads used fastp at Q25 and MiXCR and kept productive beta chains. Here each entry gathers all rows of one CDR3 protein and keeps the most common genes and DNA. Present in this sample are 55,000 to 80,000 distinct CDR3 sequences, 7% to 9.5% of which were seen just once. The leading ten clones occupy 13% of the sample. The sample consisted of whole blood, taken at baseline. Receptors originate from an adult who was a healthcare worker with PCR-confirmed SARS-CoV-2 infection or an uninfected control (not recorded which).

This clonotype appeared a few times. The rearrangement links TRBV4-2 to TRBJ2-7; possible D gene TRBD2, 6 bases. CDR1 and CDR2 from the germline V gene are LGHNA and YNFKEQ. V lost 0 bases to trimming and J lost 3 bases, with 12 bases between them. The CDR3 runs 15 residues. CDR3: CASSQEDYSLYEQYF. For the CDR3, the DNA is TGTGCCAGCAGCCAAGAGGACTATTCCCTCTACGAGCAGTACTTC.

The V and J genes are TRBV2 and TRBJ2-5; no definite D call. CDR3 length: 14 amino acids. CDR1 and CDR2 from the germline V gene are SNHLY and FYNNEI. The V end lost 0 bases, the J end lost 2 bases, and 7 bases lay between the germline ends. The CDR3 protein is CASSEAELQETQYF. In nucleotides, the CDR3 is TGTGCCAGCAGTGAAGCAGAACTGCAAGAGACCCAGTACTTC.

A few counts support this clonotype. V gene TRBV20-1 combines with J gene TRBJ1-3; possible D gene TRBD1, 5 bases. Germline V lookup: CDR1 DFQATT, CDR2 SNEGSKA (reference sequence). The CDR3 has 14 residues. V was shortened by 6 bases and J by 4 bases, with 16 bases between the two germline ends. This CDR3 is CSAPVGAGGNTIYF. DNA of the CDR3: TGCAGTGCCCCCGTTGGGGCAGGAGGAAACACCATATATTTT.

V gene TRBV7-8 combines with J gene TRBJ2-7; the match to TRBD1 covers 7 bases. CDR3 length equals 18 residues. Per the germline V gene, CDR1 is SGHVS and CDR2 is FQNEAQ. With 1 base clipped from V and 2 bases from J, the junction kept 14 bases outside the gene matches. This chain's CDR3 is CASSLVGYRGKSPYEQYF. Written as DNA, the CDR3 is TGTGCCAGCAGCTTAGTAGGGTACAGGGGCAAATCTCCCTACGAGCAGTACTTC.

The sample holds many counts of this clonotype. This chain links TRBV20-1 with TRBJ2-7, with TRBD1 matching 11 bases. V shed 3 bases, J shed 3 bases, and the junction held 10 bases outside the gene matches. CDR1 and CDR2 from the germline V gene are DFQATT and SNEGSKA (reference sequence). The CDR3 contains 16 residues. As DNA, the CDR3 is TGCAGTGCTAGCAAACTATCCGGGACAGGGGGCTACGAGCAGTACTTC. Translated, it gives CSASKLSGTGGYEQYF.

This clonotype was recorded at least ten times. The chain employs TRBV19 and TRBJ2-3; 10 nucleotides line up with TRBD2. This CDR3 contains 15 residues. The J segment lost 2 bases and the V segment lost 5 bases, leaving 4 bases of the junction unmatched. CDR1 and CDR2 (germline): LNHDA, SQIVND (reference sequence). CDR3 loop: CASSPSGRATDTQYF. Here the CDR3 DNA reads TGTGCCAGTAGTCCAAGCGGGAGGGCCACAGATACGCAGTATTTT.

This clonotype was found a few times. V usage is TRBV20-1 and J usage is TRBJ2-3; D is uncertain. The germline gives CDR1 DFQATT, CDR2 SNEGSKA (reference sequence). The CDR3 length is 13 residues. V was cut by 0 bases and J by 4 bases, with 8 bases left in between. The CDR3 reads CSARDDGPDTQYF. DNA of the CDR3: TGCAGTGCTAGAGATGATGGGCCAGATACGCAGTATTTT.

The chain couples TRBV12-3 or TRBV12-4 to TRBJ2-1, with 7 bases that match TRBD2. This CDR3 is built from 12 residues. With 5 bases clipped from V and 14 bases from J, the junction kept 9 bases outside the gene matches. In DNA, the CDR3 is TGTGCCAGCAGTCCAAGGACTAGTAGGGAGTTCTTC. Its translation is CASSPRTSREFF.

The gene calls are TRBV10-3 and TRBJ2-7, with 8 bases lining up with TRBD2. Germline V gene sequence: CDR1 ENHRY, CDR2 SYGVKD. With V trimmed by 2 bases and J by 7 bases, 4 bases remained unmatched. This CDR3 is 13 amino acids long. The CDR3: CAISEQREREQYF. CDR3 DNA sequence: TGTGCCATCAGTGAGCAGCGGGAGCGAGAGCAGTACTTC.

In its sample, this clonotype was seen a few times. The CDR3 DNA follows: TGTGCCAGCAGCCTCGGGACTTCCCCTGATACGCAGTATTTT. Encoded protein: CASSLGTSPDTQYF. The chain couples TRBV5-4 to TRBJ2-3, with D perhaps TRBD2 (6 bases). The CDR3 consists of 14 residues. Trimming shortened V by 4 bases and J by 6 bases, and 15 bases separated the two germline ends. CDR1 and CDR2 from the germline V gene are SGHNT and YYREEE (reference sequence).

The chain links TRBV3-1 to TRBJ1-2, with D hard to call. Trimming cost V 4 bases and J 7 bases, with 7 bases left between them. Germline values: CDR1 LGHDT, CDR2 YNNKEL (reference sequence). CDR3 length equals 11 residues. The DNA of the CDR3 is TGTGCCAGCAGCCTAGGGCGTGGCTACACCTTC. Translating gives CASSLGRGYTF.

The chain employs TRBV5-4 and TRBJ2-2; D gene ambiguous. Germline-derived CDR1 and CDR2 are SGHNT and YYREEE (reference sequence). V was pared by 1 base and J by 6 bases, with 7 bases between. CDR3 length: 13 amino acids. The CDR3 loop reads CASSLFWAGELFF. The CDR3 DNA reads as TGTGCCAGCAGCTTGTTCTGGGCCGGGGAGCTGTTTTTT.

The V call is TRBV7-3, the J call TRBJ2-5; D unresolved. Germline lookup yields CDR1 SGHTA and CDR2 FQGTGA. The CDR3 has 14 amino acids. The V end was cut by 2 bases, the J end by 0 bases, with 7 bases between. The CDR3 spells CASSLDGYQETQYF. DNA of the CDR3: TGTGCCAGCAGCTTAGACGGTTACCAAGAGACCCAGTACTTC.

The genes are TRBV10-3 and TRBJ1-1, with a possible D match to TRBD1 (6 bases). Germline CDR1 and CDR2: ENHRY and SYGVKD. CDR3 length: 13 residues. V was pared by 4 bases and J by 1 base, with 7 bases between. This CDR3 reads CAISVTGNTEAFF. The CDR3 DNA reads as TGTGCCATCAGTGTGACAGGGAACACTGAAGCTTTCTTT.

The chain links TRBV3-1 to TRBJ1-1; no firm D call. CDR3 length: 13 residues. V lost 5 bases, J lost 5 bases, and 12 bases lay in between. Germline V gene data show CDR1 as LGHDT and CDR2 as YNNKEL (reference sequence). CDR3 in DNA: TGTGCCAGCAGCAGGGCCTCCGAAACTGAAGCTTTCTTT. Its protein product is CASSRASETEAFF.